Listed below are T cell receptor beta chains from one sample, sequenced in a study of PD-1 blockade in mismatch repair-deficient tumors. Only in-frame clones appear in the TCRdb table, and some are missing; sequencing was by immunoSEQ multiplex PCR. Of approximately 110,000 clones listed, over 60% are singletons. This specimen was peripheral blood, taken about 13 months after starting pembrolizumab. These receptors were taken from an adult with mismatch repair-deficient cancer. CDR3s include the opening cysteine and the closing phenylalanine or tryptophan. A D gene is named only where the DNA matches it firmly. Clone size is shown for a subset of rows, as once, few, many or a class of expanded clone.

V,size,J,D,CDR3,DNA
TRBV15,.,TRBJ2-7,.,CATSRDPGSSYEQYF,TGTGCCACCAGCAGAGATCCGGGAAGCTCCTACGAGCAGTACTTC
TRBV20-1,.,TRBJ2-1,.,CSAREPGREFF,TGCAGTGCTAGAGAGCCGGGACGAGAGTTCTTC
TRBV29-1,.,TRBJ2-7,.,CSVEDGVGLYEQYF,TGCAGCGTTGAAGATGGAGTAGGCCTCTACGAGCAGTACTTC
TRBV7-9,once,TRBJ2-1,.,CASSLAAGNEQFF,TGTGCCAGCAGCTTAGCGGCTGGCAATGAGCAGTTCTTC
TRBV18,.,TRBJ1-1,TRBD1,CASSTTGGQTEAFF,TGTGCCAGCTCAACGACAGGGGGCCAAACTGAAGCTTTCTTT
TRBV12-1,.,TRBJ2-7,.,CASSFVVITRYEQYF,TGTGCCAGCAGCTTTGTGGTCATTACCAGATACGAGCAGTACTTC
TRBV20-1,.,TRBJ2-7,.,CSARLGYEQYF,TGCAGTGCTAGACTCGGTTACGAGCAGTACTTC
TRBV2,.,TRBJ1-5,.,CASTATGLSGQPQHF,TGTGCCAGCACCGCTACAGGGCTCTCCGGTCAGCCCCAGCATTTT
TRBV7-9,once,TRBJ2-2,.,CASTRGPAANTGELFF,TGTGCCAGCACCCGTGGACCCGCGGCGAACACCGGGGAGCTGTTTTTT
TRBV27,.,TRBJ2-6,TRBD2,CATKRGLAGGGANVLTF,TGTGCCACCAAGAGGGGACTAGCGGGAGGTGGGGCCAACGTCCTGACTTTC
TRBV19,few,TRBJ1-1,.,CASRAGGRNTEAFF,TGTGCCAGTAGGGCGGGAGGGAGGAACACTGAAGCTTTCTTT